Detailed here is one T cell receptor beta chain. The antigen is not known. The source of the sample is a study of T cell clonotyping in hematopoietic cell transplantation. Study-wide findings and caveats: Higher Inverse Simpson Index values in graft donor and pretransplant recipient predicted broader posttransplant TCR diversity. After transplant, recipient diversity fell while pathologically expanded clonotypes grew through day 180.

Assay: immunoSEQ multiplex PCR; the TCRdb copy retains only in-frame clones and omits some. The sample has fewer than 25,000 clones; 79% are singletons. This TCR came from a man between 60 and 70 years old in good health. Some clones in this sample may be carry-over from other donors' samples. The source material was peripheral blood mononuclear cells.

CDR3 loop: CASSASPGNTEAFF. The DNA for the CDR3 is TGTGCCAGCAGTGCAAGTCCGGGGAACACTGAAGCTTTCTTT. This chain links TRBV6-4 with TRBJ1-1, with D unclear. This CDR3 is 14 amino acids long. Trimming removed 4 bases at V and 1 base at J, with 10 bases between. From germline, CDR1 is MRHNA and CDR2 SNTAGT.